The rows below give T cell receptor beta chains drawn from one sample of a study of OX40 agonist ivuxolimab in advanced cancers. Sequenced by immunoSEQ multiplex PCR; TCRdb stores in-frame clones only, minus some. The table has 35,000 to 45,000 clones, 85% seen once. The sample here was CD4+ or CD8+ T cells sorted from blood, taken in a trial of the OX40 agonist ivuxolimab. The receptor set was obtained from an adult with an advanced solid tumor such as melanoma, head and neck, liver or kidney cancer. Both conserved end residues are part of each CDR3. Each record gives: D gene, J gene, V gene, clone size, CDR3 DNA, CDR3 protein. The D gene is left open where the match is weak. Size tells how often a clone was seen (once, few, many) or the class of an expanded clone, and some rows leave it out.

D gene: .; J gene: TRBJ1-2; V gene: TRBV4-1; clone size: few; CDR3 DNA: TGCGCCAGCAGCCAAGAGGAGGGCGGATGGAAAGGCTACACCTTC; CDR3 protein: CASSQEEGGWKGYTF
D gene: TRBD2; J gene: TRBJ2-7; V gene: TRBV19; clone size: .; CDR3 DNA: TGTGCCAGTAGTATCGGCGGGAGCTCCTACGAGCAGTACTTC; CDR3 protein: CASSIGGSSYEQYF
D gene: .; J gene: TRBJ1-2; V gene: TRBV28; clone size: .; CDR3 DNA: TGTGCCAGCGCCCACGAAAGGACCGGGGGCTATGGCTACACCTTC; CDR3 protein: CASAHERTGGYGYTF
D gene: .; J gene: TRBJ1-1; V gene: TRBV7-9; clone size: .; CDR3 DNA: TGTGCCAGCAGCTTACAAGTACAAAGTGAAGCTTTCTTT; CDR3 protein: CASSLQVQSEAFF
D gene: .; J gene: TRBJ2-1; V gene: TRBV19; clone size: .; CDR3 DNA: TGTGCCAGTAGTCCACTAGAGAATGAGCAGTTCTTC; CDR3 protein: CASSPLENEQFF
D gene: .; J gene: TRBJ1-4; V gene: TRBV5-8; clone size: .; CDR3 DNA: TGTGCCAGCAGCTTTTCACCTGCAACTAATGAAAAACTGTTTTTT; CDR3 protein: CASSFSPATNEKLFF
D gene: .; J gene: TRBJ1-5; V gene: TRBV10-2; clone size: .; CDR3 DNA: TGCGCCAGCAGTCCCGGACGCGGGCAGCCCCAGCATTTT; CDR3 protein: CASSPGRGQPQHF
D gene: TRBD2; J gene: TRBJ2-1; V gene: TRBV7-9; clone size: .; CDR3 DNA: TGTGCCAGCAGCTCCGGCGCGGGGGGTAGTGAGCAGTTCTTC; CDR3 protein: CASSSGAGGSEQFF
D gene: .; J gene: TRBJ1-3; V gene: TRBV4-3; clone size: .; CDR3 DNA: TGCGCCAGCAGCCAAGATCGGGCAATATATTTT; CDR3 protein: CASSQDRAIYF
D gene: TRBD2; J gene: TRBJ2-2; V gene: TRBV6-5; clone size: .; CDR3 DNA: TGTGCCAGCACCCGACTAGCTGCCGGGGAGCTGTTTTTT; CDR3 protein: CASTRLAAGELFF
D gene: TRBD1; J gene: TRBJ2-1; V gene: TRBV7-8; clone size: .; CDR3 DNA: TGTGCCAGCAGCTTGGTATATCGGACAGGGCAAAATGAGCAGTTCTTC; CDR3 protein: CASSLVYRTGQNEQFF
D gene: .; J gene: TRBJ1-5; V gene: TRBV9; clone size: .; CDR3 DNA: TGTGCCAGCAGCGTAGGGGGTAGCGATCAGCCCCAGCATTTT; CDR3 protein: CASSVGGSDQPQHF
D gene: .; J gene: TRBJ2-1; V gene: TRBV28; clone size: few; CDR3 DNA: TGTGCCAGCAGTTCGCAGGGGACTATCTCCTACAATGAGCAGTTCTTC; CDR3 protein: CASSSQGTISYNEQFF
D gene: .; J gene: TRBJ2-2; V gene: TRBV7-6; clone size: few; CDR3 DNA: TGTGCCAGCAAGCTAGCGTCGAACACCGGGGAGCTGTTTTTT; CDR3 protein: CASKLASNTGELFF
D gene: .; J gene: TRBJ1-4; V gene: TRBV19; clone size: .; CDR3 DNA: TGTGCCAGTAGGCCAGTGAGGGGTGAAAAACTGTTTTTT; CDR3 protein: CASRPVRGEKLFF
D gene: TRBD2; J gene: TRBJ2-5; V gene: TRBV7-3; clone size: .; CDR3 DNA: TGTGCCAGCAGCTTAAAGGGAGGCGGGAGGACGGCAGAGACCCAGTACTTC; CDR3 protein: CASSLKGGGRTAETQYF
D gene: TRBD2; J gene: TRBJ2-7; V gene: TRBV28; clone size: .; CDR3 DNA: TGTGCCAGCAGTAGGCCCGGGGGGGGGACCTACGAGCAGTACTTC; CDR3 protein: CASSRPGGGTYEQYF
D gene: .; J gene: TRBJ2-7; V gene: TRBV28; clone size: few; CDR3 DNA: TGTGCCAGCAGACTCCCCGGGGGAATCAACGAGCAGTACTTC; CDR3 protein: CASRLPGGINEQYF
D gene: .; J gene: TRBJ2-2; V gene: TRBV7-3; clone size: .; CDR3 DNA: TGTGCCAGCAGCCCCGGGACTCCTTCTACCGGGGAGCTGTTTTTT; CDR3 protein: CASSPGTPSTGELFF
D gene: .; J gene: TRBJ1-1; V gene: TRBV19; clone size: .; CDR3 DNA: TGTGCCAGTAGTGTATTGGGGCGGGGGAACACTGAAGCTTTCTTT; CDR3 protein: CASSVLGRGNTEAFF
D gene: .; J gene: TRBJ2-1; V gene: TRBV5-1; clone size: .; CDR3 DNA: TGCGCCAGCAGCTTGCGCGGAGGGAGCTCCTACAATGAGCAGTTCTTC; CDR3 protein: CASSLRGGSSYNEQFF
D gene: .; J gene: TRBJ1-1; V gene: TRBV18; clone size: .; CDR3 DNA: TGTGCCAGCTCAAGGGGAAGTATCACTGAAGCTTTCTTT; CDR3 protein: CASSRGSITEAFF
D gene: .; J gene: TRBJ2-7; V gene: TRBV4-2; clone size: .; CDR3 DNA: TGTGCCAGCAGCCAACCCGGACGTGCGTACGAGCAGTACTTC; CDR3 protein: CASSQPGRAYEQYF
D gene: .; J gene: TRBJ1-1; V gene: TRBV2; clone size: .; CDR3 DNA: TGTGCCAGCAATTCCCTGATCGGTAACACTGAAGCTTTCTTT; CDR3 protein: CASNSLIGNTEAFF
D gene: .; J gene: TRBJ2-7; V gene: TRBV5-4; clone size: .; CDR3 DNA: TGTGCCAGCAGCTTGGAGCAGGTCTCCTACGAGCAGTACTTC; CDR3 protein: CASSLEQVSYEQYF
D gene: TRBD2; J gene: TRBJ2-1; V gene: TRBV5-6; clone size: .; CDR3 DNA: TGTGCCAGCATCCTTGGGGGTCTTAGCGGGAGAAATGAGCAGTTCTTC; CDR3 protein: CASILGGLSGRNEQFF
D gene: .; J gene: TRBJ1-1; V gene: TRBV4-1; clone size: few; CDR3 DNA: TGCGCCAGCAGCAAAGGGACTGAAGCTTTCTTT; CDR3 protein: CASSKGTEAFF
D gene: TRBD2; J gene: TRBJ2-7; V gene: TRBV10-3; clone size: once; CDR3 DNA: TGTGCCAGTACACTGGGAGGGGCATACGAGCAGTACTTC; CDR3 protein: CASTLGGAYEQYF
D gene: .; J gene: TRBJ1-1; V gene: TRBV28; clone size: .; CDR3 DNA: TGTGCCAGCAGCGCTAGGGACACTGAAGCTTTCTTT; CDR3 protein: CASSARDTEAFF
D gene: TRBD2; J gene: TRBJ2-1; V gene: TRBV11-3; clone size: .; CDR3 DNA: TGTGCCAGCAGCGTCCTAGCGGGAGGAAATGAGCAGTTCTTC; CDR3 protein: CASSVLAGGNEQFF
D gene: TRBD2; J gene: TRBJ2-5; V gene: TRBV19; clone size: few; CDR3 DNA: TGTGCCAGTATGCGGGAGGCGGGAGAGACCCAGTACTTC; CDR3 protein: CASMREAGETQYF
D gene: .; J gene: TRBJ1-4; V gene: TRBV7-8; clone size: few; CDR3 DNA: TGTGCCAGCAGCTCCCAAGGGACGACGGATGAAAAACTGTTTTTT; CDR3 protein: CASSSQGTTDEKLFF
D gene: TRBD1; J gene: TRBJ1-1; V gene: TRBV6-5; clone size: few; CDR3 DNA: TGTGCCAGCAGTGGGACAGGATGGGGCACTGAAGCTTTCTTT; CDR3 protein: CASSGTGWGTEAFF
D gene: .; J gene: TRBJ1-6; V gene: TRBV7-6; clone size: .; CDR3 DNA: TGTGCCAGCAGCTTAGGACGGGATGGCAATTCACCCCTCCACTTT; CDR3 protein: CASSLGRDGNSPLHF
D gene: .; J gene: TRBJ2-1; V gene: TRBV5-5; clone size: .; CDR3 DNA: TGTGCCAGCAGCTTGTCTGGGGGGAATGAGCAGTTCTTC; CDR3 protein: CASSLSGGNEQFF
D gene: .; J gene: TRBJ2-5; V gene: TRBV7-2; clone size: .; CDR3 DNA: TGTGCCAGCAGCGAAGTCCCGGGTACCCAGTACTTC; CDR3 protein: CASSEVPGTQYF
D gene: .; J gene: TRBJ1-4; V gene: TRBV2; clone size: once; CDR3 DNA: TGTGCCAGCAGTGTCCTGGGCCCTGCAACTAATGAAAAACTGTTTTTT; CDR3 protein: CASSVLGPATNEKLFF
D gene: .; J gene: TRBJ2-5; V gene: TRBV7-9; clone size: .; CDR3 DNA: TGTGCCAGCATCCCCCTAGGGGGGTTCCAAGAGACCCAGTACTTC; CDR3 protein: CASIPLGGFQETQYF
D gene: .; J gene: TRBJ2-5; V gene: TRBV6-5; clone size: .; CDR3 DNA: TGTGCCAGCAGTTACAGTGGCCCTCAAGAGACCCAGTACTTC; CDR3 protein: CASSYSGPQETQYF
D gene: TRBD1; J gene: TRBJ1-2; V gene: TRBV19; clone size: .; CDR3 DNA: TGTGCCAGTACCACAGGGGGCATCGGCTATGGCTACACCTTC; CDR3 protein: CASTTGGIGYGYTF
D gene: .; J gene: TRBJ1-3; V gene: TRBV15; clone size: .; CDR3 DNA: TGTGCCACCAGCAACGGAAGGGGTGGAAACACCATATATTTT; CDR3 protein: CATSNGRGGNTIYF
D gene: .; J gene: TRBJ2-1; V gene: TRBV10-3; clone size: few; CDR3 DNA: TGTGCCATCAGGACCCCACTGGAGCAGTTCTTC; CDR3 protein: CAIRTPLEQFF
D gene: TRBD1; J gene: TRBJ2-3; V gene: TRBV7-9; clone size: .; CDR3 DNA: TGTGCCAGCATCCGGGACAGGGGGGCAGATACGCAGTATTTT; CDR3 protein: CASIRDRGADTQYF
D gene: .; J gene: TRBJ2-7; V gene: TRBV13; clone size: .; CDR3 DNA: TGTGCCAGCAGCTTCGCGGGCTCCCAGTACGAGCAGTACTTC; CDR3 protein: CASSFAGSQYEQYF
D gene: TRBD1; J gene: TRBJ2-1; V gene: TRBV28; clone size: .; CDR3 DNA: TGTGCCAGCAGCACTATAATCCGGGACAGATACAATGAGCAGTTCTTC; CDR3 protein: CASSTIIRDRYNEQFF